Listed below are T cell receptor beta chains from one sample, sequenced in a study of T cells expressing NK-cell markers. TCRdb re-called the 5' RACE reads; one entry per CDR3 protein, DNA not given. Its table records a few hundred thousand distinct CDR3 sequences. Material: blood T cells: a sorted CD56 or NKG2C T cell subset, CD4+ or CD8+ T cells, or bulk PBMC T cells (not recorded which). The receptors shown here come from a man aged 18 to 29 in good health. The CDR3 runs from the conserved cysteine through the conserved F or W. Each record gives: V gene, J gene, CDR3 protein.

v_call: TRBV5-1; j_call: TRBJ2-1; cdr3_aa: CASSPNGYNEQFF
v_call: TRBV13; j_call: TRBJ2-6; cdr3_aa: CASSLGPLGGSFSGANVLTF
v_call: TRBV7-2; j_call: TRBJ2-2; cdr3_aa: CASSDSFPGELFF
v_call: TRBV4-2; j_call: TRBJ2-1; cdr3_aa: CASSQDSDSRNNEQFF
v_call: TRBV14; j_call: TRBJ2-6; cdr3_aa: CASSPGPRVAANVLTF
v_call: TRBV20-1; j_call: TRBJ2-3; cdr3_aa: CSAREPAPDTQYF
v_call: TRBV7-9; j_call: TRBJ1-1; cdr3_aa: CASSLRQGMNTEAFF
v_call: TRBV20-1; j_call: TRBJ1-3; cdr3_aa: CSATQLTGGSGNTIYF
v_call: TRBV2; j_call: TRBJ1-1; cdr3_aa: CASSDTRDTEAFF
v_call: TRBV5-1; j_call: TRBJ2-5; cdr3_aa: CASSETGGGKTQYF
v_call: TRBV29-1; j_call: TRBJ2-7; cdr3_aa: CSVEEVRTGAYEQYF
v_call: TRBV6-2/TRBV6-3; j_call: TRBJ2-5; cdr3_aa: CASRPQLFGGETQYF
v_call: TRBV12-3/TRBV12-4; j_call: TRBJ2-5; cdr3_aa: CASSLGGTQYF
v_call: TRBV7-9; j_call: TRBJ2-1; cdr3_aa: CASSLEGPGAGNEQFF
v_call: TRBV6-5; j_call: TRBJ1-6; cdr3_aa: CASSLHNSPLHF
v_call: TRBV5-5; j_call: TRBJ1-5; cdr3_aa: CASSLETVGNQPQHF
v_call: TRBV29-1; j_call: TRBJ2-1; cdr3_aa: CSVSGRYYNEQFF
v_call: TRBV15; j_call: TRBJ2-3; cdr3_aa: CATSRAPRDTQYF
v_call: TRBV12-3/TRBV12-4; j_call: TRBJ2-3; cdr3_aa: CASSLIRSPSTDTQYF
v_call: TRBV7-6; j_call: TRBJ2-3; cdr3_aa: CASSLAVGLDTQYF
v_call: TRBV18; j_call: TRBJ2-1; cdr3_aa: CASSPQTTSYNEQFF
v_call: TRBV3-1; j_call: TRBJ2-3; cdr3_aa: CASSPFGLAGHTDTQYF
v_call: TRBV24-1; j_call: TRBJ2-4; cdr3_aa: CATSDAYRAGAKNIQYF
v_call: TRBV6-4; j_call: TRBJ2-5; cdr3_aa: CASSDCTIWGSYEETQYF
v_call: TRBV29-1; j_call: TRBJ2-3; cdr3_aa: CSVDPSGGSSTDTQYF
v_call: TRBV7-8; j_call: TRBJ2-3; cdr3_aa: CASVPRGGLRSTTDTQYF
v_call: TRBV7-2; j_call: TRBJ2-2; cdr3_aa: CASSSQGASNTGELFF
v_call: TRBV18; j_call: TRBJ2-2; cdr3_aa: CASSPEGGTGELFF
v_call: TRBV28; j_call: TRBJ2-4; cdr3_aa: CASRLGLGENRGTQYF
v_call: TRBV7-8; j_call: TRBJ2-1; cdr3_aa: CASSPRLGREQFF
v_call: TRBV5-5; j_call: TRBJ2-5; cdr3_aa: CASSPGHGHTQETQYF
v_call: TRBV6-1; j_call: TRBJ2-1; cdr3_aa: CASSASLDEQFF
v_call: TRBV20-1; j_call: TRBJ1-6; cdr3_aa: CSASKGAYNSPLHF
v_call: TRBV7-2; j_call: TRBJ1-2; cdr3_aa: CASSLGGVNYGYTF
v_call: TRBV18; j_call: TRBJ1-4; cdr3_aa: CASSPIAATNEKLFF
v_call: TRBV25-1; j_call: TRBJ2-7; cdr3_aa: CASSDLGLAGYEQYF